Each of the 24 T cell receptor beta chains below was sequenced from the same sample in a study of blood T cell repertoires in COVID-19. Profiled with immunoSEQ multiplex PCR; TCRdb holds only in-frame clones, not every one. The table lists 250,000 to 300,000 clones, 88% of them singletons. The source material was peripheral blood. The receptors were gathered from a young woman with acute or convalescent COVID-19.

V and J are TRBV5-1 and TRBJ2-1; perhaps TRBD2 as D (6 bases). V was shortened by 4 bases and J by 10 bases, with 9 bases between the two germline ends. The germline gives CDR1 SGHRS, CDR2 YFSETQ. This CDR3 has 11 amino acids. CDR3: CASSTGGEQFF. DNA for the CDR3: TGCGCCAGCAGCACCGGAGGGGAGCAGTTCTTC.

The V call is TRBV7-3, the J call TRBJ2-1; D perhaps matches TRBD2 (7 bases). The V gene's germline CDR1 is SGHTA and CDR2 FQGTGA. The V end was cut by 3 bases, the J end by 0 bases, with 21 bases between. The CDR3 totals 19 residues. DNA for the CDR3: TGTGCCAGCAGCTTGAATCTCCTACTTAGGGGGGGCTCCTACAATGAGCAGTTCTTC. Protein sequence: CASSLNLLLRGGSYNEQFF.

This clone was detected only a few times. This chain joins TRBV30 and TRBJ1-6; D is ambiguous. The length of the CDR3 is 14 residues. Deletions cut 4 bases from V and 0 bases from J, with 7 bases between. Germline assignment: CDR1 GTSNPN and CDR2 SVGIG (reference sequence). The CDR3 here is CAWTPSSYNSPLHF. CDR3 nucleotide sequence: TGTGCCTGGACCCCCAGCTCCTATAATTCACCCCTCCACTTT.

V usage is TRBV19 and J usage is TRBJ1-5; D may be TRBD1 (6 bases). The ends were cut back, 4 bases at V and 5 bases at J, with 9 bases in the middle. The germline V gene has CDR1 LNHDA and CDR2 SQIVND (reference sequence). The CDR3 totals 13 residues. The chain's CDR3 is CASSTAGDQPQHF. The CDR3 nucleotides read TGTGCCAGTAGTACAGCAGGGGATCAGCCCCAGCATTTT.

Here the CDR3 DNA reads TGTGCCAGCAGCAAATCCCCCCCAGCCGGGTTCAAAAACATTCAGTACTTC. This encodes CASSKSPPAGFKNIQYF. The chain recombines TRBV21-1 with TRBJ2-4; the tabulated D call, TRBD2, remains unverified against the DNA. TRBV21-1 constitutes a pseudogene. The CDR3 is made up of 17 amino acids.

The rearrangement links TRBV3-1 (or the pseudogene TRBV3-2) to TRBJ2-7; TRBD2 matches 10 bases. V lost 4 bases to trimming and J lost 1 base; unmatched junction nucleotides: 4. CDR3 length equals 15 residues. CDR1 is LGHDT and CDR2 is YNNKEL in the germline V gene (reference sequence). The CDR3 loop is CASSPLAGPSYEQYF. The CDR3 coding sequence is TGTGCCAGCAGCCCACTAGCGGGACCTTCCTACGAGCAGTACTTC.

V and J are TRBV27 and TRBJ1-5; no clear D. The germline V gene has CDR1 MNHEY and CDR2 SMNVEV (reference sequence). The V and J ends lost 6 bases and 5 bases respectively, with 20 bases between them. CDR3 length equals 16 residues. The CDR3 loop reads CASRQLVGSWDQPQHF. CDR3 bases: TGTGCCAGCAGACAATTAGTCGGGTCTTGGGATCAGCCCCAGCATTTT.

The chain recombines TRBV5-1 with TRBJ2-2, with D maybe TRBD2 (6 bases). Germline V gives CDR1 SGHRS, CDR2 YFSETQ. Trimming left V 5 bases short and J 4 bases short, with 18 bases between. The CDR3 extends over 16 amino acids. DNA for the CDR3: TGCGCCAGCAGTCCAGGCGGGAAAGAGGGCACCGGGGAGCTGTTTTTT. This encodes CASSPGGKEGTGELFF.

The CDR3 DNA sequence: TGTGCCAGCAGCCAAGACGGCGGCAGGGGACAGACCCAGTACTTC. It yields the protein CASSQDGGRGQTQYF. This chain uses TRBV3-1 (or the pseudogene TRBV3-2) with TRBJ2-5, with D maybe TRBD1 (6 bases). V lost 0 bases to trimming and J lost 6 bases, with 14 bases between them. There are 15 residues in the CDR3. CDR1 is LGHDT, CDR2 YNNKEL, per germline (reference sequence).

The chain uses TRBV7-9 and TRBJ2-1; TRBD2 aligns across 7 bases. The junction had 10 bases not matched to a gene; V was cut back by 5 bases and J by 3 bases. The CDR3 spans 16 residues. Germline V CDR1 and CDR2: SEHNR, FQNEAQ (reference sequence). CDR3 loop: CASSLQRGYSYNEQFF. The CDR3 DNA is TGTGCCAGCAGCCTTCAGCGGGGATACAGCTACAATGAGCAGTTCTTC.

This chain links TRBV7-2 with TRBJ2-7; D perhaps matches TRBD1 (6 bases). Germline V gene lookup returns CDR1 SGHTA and CDR2 FQGNSA. The V and J ends lost 5 bases and 1 base respectively, with 12 bases between them. The CDR3 spans 14 residues. The CDR3 DNA reads as TGTGCCAGCAGCCCGGACAGCCTGTCCTACGAGCAGTACTTC. It yields the protein CASSPDSLSYEQYF.

The CDR3 DNA sequence: TGCAGCGTTCGGGGGGGACTAGCGGGAGGGTACAATGAGCAGTTCTTC. Its translation: CSVRGGLAGGYNEQFF. The rearrangement links TRBV29-1 to TRBJ2-1, with 16 nucleotides matching TRBD2. V dropped 5 bases and J dropped 4; count of bases not matched to a gene: 5. The germline V gene has CDR1 SQVTM and CDR2 ANQGSEA. The length of the CDR3 is 16 residues.

V is TRBV21-1 and J is TRBJ2-5; TRBD2, the table's D call, was not compared with the DNA. TRBV21-1 is designated a pseudogene. This CDR3 spans 16 amino acids. The CDR3 is CASSKGGSGGQETQYF. The DNA for the CDR3 is TGTGCCAGCAGCAAAGGAGGTAGCGGGGGCCAAGAGACCCAGTACTTC.

The J gene is TRBJ2-7, the V gene TRBV9; weak D call: TRBD1 (6 bases). The V end was cut by 3 bases, the J end by 6 bases, with 13 bases between. The V gene's germline CDR1 is SGDLS and CDR2 YYNGEE. CDR3 size: 13 residues. The CDR3 is CASSDAGVREQYF. The CDR3 coding sequence is TGTGCCAGCAGCGATGCAGGGGTCCGCGAGCAGTACTTC. Drawing the rest from reference TRBV9 and TRBJ2-7, the complete variable domain is DSGVTQTPKHLITATGQRVTLRCSPRSGDLSVYWYQQSLDQGLQFLIQYYNGEERAKGNILERFSAQQFPDLHSELNLSSLELGDSALYFCASSDAGVREQYFGPGTRLTVT.

The chain uses TRBV11-3 and TRBJ2-7, with 9 bases that match TRBD1. Trimming at V came to 5 bases and at J to 4 bases, leaving 6 bases not matched to a gene. CDR3 length equals 14 residues. The germline V gene encodes CDR1 SGHNT and CDR2 YENEEA. The CDR3 here is CASSDGQGRYEQYF. The CDR3 DNA is TGTGCCAGCAGCGATGGACAGGGGCGGTACGAGCAGTACTTC.

This clone has more than one count but fewer than ten. V and J are TRBV5-1 and TRBJ2-7; 8 nucleotides line up with TRBD2. With 4 bases clipped from V and 2 bases from J, the junction kept 11 bases outside the gene matches. Germline V lookup: CDR1 SGHRS, CDR2 YFSETQ. The length of the CDR3 is 16 residues. The CDR3 spells CASSPSGGRNTYEQYF. Written as DNA, the CDR3 is TGCGCCAGCAGCCCGTCGGGGGGGAGGAACACCTACGAGCAGTACTTC.

The chain links TRBV3-1 (or the pseudogene TRBV3-2) to TRBJ1-3; TRBD1 matches 7 bases. The CDR3 covers 18 residues. After removal of 0 bases from V and 1 base from J, the junction contained 9 bases not matched to a gene. Germline assignment: CDR1 LGHDT and CDR2 YNNKEL (reference sequence). CDR3 bases: TGTGCCAGCAGCCAAGAATCTTGGAACAGGGGATCTGGAAACACCATATATTTT. This sequence encodes CASSQESWNRGSGNTIYF.

The count of this clone is one. This chain connects TRBV19 to TRBJ2-1; D call uncertain. The CDR3 is made up of 15 amino acids. Trimming stripped 0 bases from V and 2 bases from J, with 8 bases between. CDR1 and CDR2 from the germline V gene are LNHDA and SQIVND (reference sequence). The CDR3 is CASSIELLTYNEQFF. The DNA of the CDR3 is TGTGCCAGTAGTATAGAGCTACTGACCTACAATGAGCAGTTCTTC.

This chain links TRBV27 with TRBJ2-1, with 8 nucleotides matching TRBD2. CDR1 and CDR2 (germline): MNHEY, SMNVEV (reference sequence). V lost 4 bases to trimming and J lost 8 bases; unmatched junction nucleotides: 1. The CDR3 sequence is 12 residues long. CDR3 residues: CASSSTSDEQFF. The CDR3 DNA reads TGTGCCAGCAGTTCGACTAGCGATGAGCAGTTCTTC.

The chain employs TRBV24-1 and TRBJ2-7; D is possibly TRBD1 (6 bases). V was clipped by 4 bases and J by 6 bases, with 18 bases between them. The CDR3 length is 15 residues. Germline assignment: CDR1 KGHDR and CDR2 SFDVKD. CDR3 amino acids: CATSDLVGTIGEQYF. As DNA, the CDR3 is TGTGCCACCAGTGACCTAGTGGGGACAATCGGCGAGCAGTACTTC.

This clone has only one observation. V is TRBV5-1 and J is TRBJ1-1, with TRBD1 matching over 11 bases. The CDR3 spans 13 residues. The J segment lost 6 bases and the V segment lost 3 bases, leaving 1 base of the junction unmatched. Germline CDR1 SGHRS, CDR2 YFSETQ. The CDR3 protein is CASSWGQGAEAFF. The CDR3 DNA reads TGCGCCAGCAGCTGGGGACAGGGGGCTGAAGCTTTCTTT.

This clone has a single count. The chain uses TRBV27 and TRBJ2-7; 7 bases agree with TRBD2. The CDR3 loop spans 13 amino acids. Per the germline V gene, CDR1 is MNHEY and CDR2 is SMNVEV (reference sequence). With V trimmed by 0 bases and J by 7 bases, 3 bases remained unmatched. CDR3 region: CASSLSGTIEQYF. Here the CDR3 DNA reads TGTGCCAGCAGTTTATCCGGGACTATTGAGCAGTACTTC.

This rearrangement joins TRBV6-2 or TRBV6-3 to TRBJ2-7; a weak D match, TRBD2 (6 bases). CDR3 size: 14 residues. Trimming left V 3 bases short and J 4 bases short, with 13 bases between. Germline loops: CDR1 MNHEY, CDR2 SVGEGT. The CDR3: CASSYPRGLYEQYF. CDR3 in DNA: TGTGCCAGCAGTTATCCCCGGGGGTTGTACGAGCAGTACTTC.

This rearrangement joins TRBV18 to TRBJ1-6; D call uncertain. The length of the CDR3 is 12 residues. The V end was cut by 6 bases, the J end by 7 bases, with 7 bases between. Per the germline V gene, CDR1 is KGHSH and CDR2 is LQKENI. CDR3 DNA sequence: TGTGCCAGCTCGCCCGGGAATTCACCCCTCCACTTT. Protein: CASSPGNSPLHF.